Listed here is a single T cell receptor beta chain. Antigen specificity is unknown. These data originate in a study of OX40 agonist ivuxolimab in advanced cancers. The study's findings and limits: The study did not work out the antigen specificity of the expanded peripheral T cells. Dosing at 0.1 to 3.0 mg/kg was accompanied by clonal expansion of CD4+ and CD8+ blood T cells by week 6. The mean number of expanded clones was higher in CD8+ T cells than in CD4+.

Drawing of blood for sampling happened at baseline, at cycle 4 day 1, and at cycle 7 day 1. The CDR3 covers 13 residues. CDR1 is SGHDN and CDR2 is FVKESK in the germline V gene. With 0 bases removed from V and 8 bases from J, the gap between germline ends came to 10 bases. Only in-frame clones appear in the TCRdb table, and some are missing; sequencing was by immunoSEQ multiplex PCR. The repertoire includes 65,000 to 80,000 clones, 84% of them detected once, and more than 0.5% sits in the top ten. The sequenced sample was CD4+ or CD8+ T cells sorted from blood, obtained in a trial of the OX40 agonist ivuxolimab. This chain connects TRBV14 to TRBJ1-2; D gene unclear. The sequence came from an adult with an advanced solid tumor such as melanoma, head and neck, liver or kidney cancer. The CDR3 is CASSQETFRGYTF. The CDR3 DNA follows: TGTGCCAGCAGCCAAGAAACTTTCCGCGGCTACACCTTC.